This T cell receptor beta chain was observed in a study of T cell responses to AZD1222 COVID-19 vaccine. Notes on this clone: Its antigen is still unknown.

The assay was immunoSEQ multiplex PCR, and TCRdb's table has in-frame clones only and misses some. The sample consists of over 95,000 clones, 85% to 90% of them appearing once. Points from the study as a whole: Just a handful of AZD1222 recipients tested seropositive at baseline. CD4 TCRs associated with vaccination spanned spike, dominating at 160-218 and 743-854.

This TCR came from an adult in good health. Sequencing used peripheral blood, obtained on day 0 of AZD1222 vaccination.

The CDR3 bases are TGTGCCATCAACGGGGTGTCAGGTTACGAGCAGTACTTC. Its translation is CAINGVSGYEQYF. This chain links TRBV10-3 with TRBJ2-7; the D gene is possibly TRBD2 (5 bases). This CDR3 region has 13 residues. V lost 7 bases and J lost 4, with 14 bases in between. Germline V gene lookup returns CDR1 ENHRY and CDR2 SYGVKD.